These 2 T cell receptor beta chains share one sample of origin, sequenced in a study of spatial heterogeneity in lung cancer. Time point described: sample taken at primary tumor resection. Antigens for these TCRs are unknown. From the 5' RACE reads, TCRdb called clonotypes with MiXCR, one entry per CDR3 protein. This sample yields some 7,000 distinct CDR3 sequences, of which 11% to 15% are seen a single time; approximately 10% belongs to the top ten. The study, taken as a whole, reports: Counts of expanded alpha and beta TCRs within tumors tracked the tumor nonsynonymous mutation count.

The sample consisted of lung tumor tissue, taken at surgery. Receptors were obtained from a female donor with early-stage non-small cell lung cancer.

By frequency in the sample, this clonotype is medium-sized. With the library built for alpha chains, this beta chain is off target and its frequency is not meaningful. As DNA, the CDR3 is TGTGCCAGCAGTGGGGGACAGAACAATCAGCCCCAGCATTTT. It encodes CASSGGQNNQPQHF. The chain couples TRBV2 to TRBJ1-5, with TRBD1 matching 7 bases. This CDR3 is built from 14 residues. The germline V gene has CDR1 SNHLY and CDR2 FYNNEI. Trimming at V came to 4 bases and at J to 3 bases, leaving 3 bases not matched to a gene.

Turning to this clonotype: This beta chain is a stray sequence in a library constructed for alpha chains; its clone size is not meaningful. The chain combines TRBV12-3 or TRBV12-4 with TRBJ2-7; possible D gene TRBD2, 8 bases. V lost 2 bases to trimming and J lost 1 base, with 21 bases between them. The CDR3 extends over 18 amino acids. In DNA, the CDR3 is TGTGCCAGCAGTTTATCTCGGGGGGGGACAGCCACTTCCTACGAGCAGTACTTC. It translates to CASSLSRGGTATSYEQYF.